A single sample gave rise to the 14 T cell receptor beta chains below, sequenced in a study of blood T cell repertoires in COVID-19 (dated by TCRdb to 2019 to 2021). The method was the immunoSEQ multiplex PCR assay. In TCRdb, the immuneACCESS table is reduced to in-frame sequences with V and J assigned. These tables do not hold every clone; where another copy was compared, an unresolved V gene accounts for under half, and the others remain unexplained. This sample lists under 250,000 clones; approximately 84% were detected once. The top ten hold approximately 10% of the sample. The material sequenced was peripheral blood. These receptors came from a man over 45 with COVID-19, enrolled during active disease.

This rearrangement joins TRBV4-2 to TRBJ1-2; TRBD1 might be the D (5 bases). Trimming shortened V by 0 bases and J by 4 bases, and 12 bases separated the two germline ends. The CDR3 totals 15 residues. The germline V gene encodes CDR1 LGHNA and CDR2 YNFKEQ. CDR3 protein: CASSQDEGAGYGYTF. CDR3 coding DNA: TGTGCCAGCAGCCAAGATGAAGGGGCTGGCTATGGCTACACCTTC.

The chain couples TRBV5-6 to TRBJ2-7; D is unclear. The CDR3 spans 14 residues. Looked up from germline, CDR1 is SGHDT and CDR2 is YYEEEE. Trimming shortened V by 3 bases and J by 8 bases, and 18 bases separated the two germline ends. The CDR3 sequence is CASSSLSPLAKQYF. The CDR3, as DNA: TGTGCCAGCAGCTCGCTATCCCCGCTCGCTAAGCAGTACTTC.

The CDR3 sequence is CASSQGLGWNEQFF. CDR3 nucleotides: TGTGCCAGCAGCCAAGGACTAGGATGGAATGAGCAGTTCTTC. The genes are TRBV7-2 and TRBJ2-1; 7 nucleotides align to TRBD2. The ends lost 5 bases at V and 7 bases at J; junction bases unmatched: 8. Germline values: CDR1 SGHTA, CDR2 FQGNSA. The CDR3 is made up of 14 amino acids.

The V gene is TRBV9, the J gene TRBJ1-3, with D possibly being TRBD1 (6 bases). Germline V gene lookup returns CDR1 SGDLS and CDR2 YYNGEE. The CDR3 covers 18 residues. Trimming left V 0 bases short and J 0 bases short, with 16 bases between. Written as DNA, the CDR3 is TGTGCCAGCAGCGTAGGAATTGGTACAGGGAACTCTGGAAACACCATATATTTT. Protein: CASSVGIGTGNSGNTIYF.

This clone was counted a single time. The rearrangement joins TRBV12-5 to TRBJ1-5; 7 bases line up with TRBD1. There are 17 residues in the CDR3. V was clipped by 6 bases and J by 2 bases; unmatched bases: 13. CDR1 and CDR2 (germline): LGHNT, FRNRAP. In DNA form, the CDR3 reads TGTGCTAGTGGATACACCACGAACGGGACAGGCAATCAGCCCCAGCATTTT. Protein sequence: CASGYTTNGTGNQPQHF.

The rearrangement links TRBV11-2 to TRBJ1-5; 9 bases line up with TRBD1. The length of the CDR3 is 15 residues. The V gene's germline CDR1 is SGHAT and CDR2 FQNNGV. Unmatched junction bases numbered 4, after V lost 6 bases and J lost 1 base. This CDR3 is CASSPGQGSNQPQHF. The CDR3, as DNA: TGTGCCAGCAGTCCGGGACAGGGAAGCAATCAGCCCCAGCATTTT.

The sample holds one count of this clone. The chain is built from TRBV7-9 and TRBJ2-1; 13 bases align to TRBD2. Germline values: CDR1 SEHNR, CDR2 FQNEAQ (reference sequence). V lost 2 bases and J lost 6; bases outside the gene matches: 13. The CDR3 has 19 amino acids. CDR3 DNA sequence: TGTGCCAGCAGCTTATGGGTCTCGAAGACTAGCGGGAGGATCAATGAGCAGTTCTTC. Its translation is CASSLWVSKTSGRINEQFF.

The CDR3: CASSFIRGPTGELFF. CDR3 nucleotide sequence: TGTGCCAGCAGCTTCATAAGGGGGCCTACCGGGGAGCTGTTTTTT. The V and J genes are TRBV11-2 and TRBJ2-2; TRBD1 aligns across 7 bases. This CDR3 contains 15 residues. After removal of 3 bases from V and 5 bases from J, the junction contained 6 bases not matched to a gene. The germline V gene encodes CDR1 SGHAT and CDR2 FQNNGV.

The chain is built from TRBV9 and TRBJ1-5, with D possibly TRBD1 on 5 matching bases. Germline values: CDR1 SGDLS, CDR2 YYNGEE. V shed 4 bases and J shed 7 bases, with 12 bases lying between them. CDR3 length: 13 residues. CDR3 bases: TGTGCCAGCAGCCCGGGGGATGACCAGCCCCAGCATTTT. It is translated as CASSPGDDQPQHF.

The CDR3 spells CASSTYNTDTQYF. The CDR3, as DNA: TGTGCCAGCAGTACATACAACACAGATACGCAGTATTTT. This chain connects TRBV6-5 to TRBJ2-3; D remains unclear. The CDR3 covers 13 residues. Germline V gene data show CDR1 as MNHEY and CDR2 as SVGAGI. V was trimmed by 5 bases and J by 2 bases, leaving 8 bases between them.

In this sample, this clone turned up a few times. V gene TRBV5-6 combines with J gene TRBJ2-1; 7 bases match TRBD2. Germline lookup yields CDR1 SGHDT and CDR2 YYEEEE. The CDR3 has 15 amino acids. V was pared by 1 base and J by 5 bases, with 6 bases of the junction left unmatched. As DNA, the CDR3 is TGTGCCAGCAGCTTGTGGCTAGCGGCGGACAATGAGCAGTTCTTC. Amino acid sequence: CASSLWLAADNEQFF.

The chain recombines TRBV6-2 or TRBV6-3 with TRBJ1-1; 9 bases are a match to TRBD1. With 4 bases clipped from V and 0 bases from J, the junction kept 3 bases outside the gene matches. This CDR3 comprises 15 residues. Per germline, CDR1 MNHEY and CDR2 SVGEGT. In DNA, the CDR3 is TGTGCCAGCAGTTTCCGGACAGGGGTGAACACTGAAGCTTTCTTT. As protein: CASSFRTGVNTEAFF.

The J gene is TRBJ1-1, the V gene TRBV19; D unresolved. The CDR3 consists of 13 residues. Trimming pared 3 bases from V and 3 bases from J, leaving 8 bases between. CDR1 and CDR2 from the germline V gene are LNHDA and SQIVND (reference sequence). The CDR3 coding sequence is TGTGCCAGTAGTATCAACCGCGACACTGAAGCTTTCTTT. Amino acid sequence: CASSINRDTEAFF.

J is TRBJ1-2 and V is TRBV19, with D perhaps matching TRBD1 (5 bases). V lost 3 bases to trimming and J lost 3 bases, with 14 bases between them. Germline-derived CDR1 and CDR2 are LNHDA and SQIVND (reference sequence). CDR3 length equals 15 residues. The CDR3 reads CASSIDKDSHYGYTF. DNA of the CDR3: TGTGCCAGTAGTATCGACAAAGACAGCCACTATGGCTACACCTTC.